Described below is a single TCR beta chain sequence and its context. The CDR3 regions of TCR beta were amplified from RNA transcripts. Initially, a first-round RT-PCR of the TCR CDR3 employed the HTBI primer set. TCRdb re-called the multiplex PCR reads through MiXCR, storing one row per CDR3 protein. Among 530,000 or so distinct CDR3 sequences listed, about half were seen once. The record originates from a study of T cells in Graves' hyperthyroidism and ophthalmopathy. Each patient was aged 18 to 65 and had newly diagnosed hyperthyroidism of under 2 months' duration. The study left out patients who had uncontrolled infection, other autoimmune disease, pregnancy or lactation. Orbital computed tomography and thyroid ultrasound, together with serum TRAb and thyroxine and clinical symptoms, were used for diagnoses. Input material: peripheral blood or thyroid tissue (not recorded which). The sequence was obtained from a woman younger than 35 with Graves' hyperthyroidism.

In DNA, the CDR3 is TGTGCCAGCAGCTTATCGACGTATAATCAGCCCCAGCATTTT. Translated: CASSLSTYNQPQHF. This rearrangement joins TRBV5-6 to TRBJ1-5; D not resolved. Looked up from germline, CDR1 is SGHDT and CDR2 is YYEEEE. Trimming left V 2 bases short and J 4 bases short, with 10 bases between. The CDR3 extends over 14 amino acids.